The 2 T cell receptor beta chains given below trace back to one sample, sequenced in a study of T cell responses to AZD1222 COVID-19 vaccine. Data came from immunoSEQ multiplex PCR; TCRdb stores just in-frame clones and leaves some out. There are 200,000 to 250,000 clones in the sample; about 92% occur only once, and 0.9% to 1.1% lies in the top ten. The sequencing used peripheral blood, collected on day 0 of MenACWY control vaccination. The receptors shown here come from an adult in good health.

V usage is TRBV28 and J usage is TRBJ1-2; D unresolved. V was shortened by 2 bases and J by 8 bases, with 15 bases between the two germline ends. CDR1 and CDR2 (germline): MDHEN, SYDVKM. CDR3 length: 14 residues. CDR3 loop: CASSLTNPGQGYTF. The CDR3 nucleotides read TGTGCCAGCAGTTTAACAAACCCCGGGCAAGGCTACACCTTC.

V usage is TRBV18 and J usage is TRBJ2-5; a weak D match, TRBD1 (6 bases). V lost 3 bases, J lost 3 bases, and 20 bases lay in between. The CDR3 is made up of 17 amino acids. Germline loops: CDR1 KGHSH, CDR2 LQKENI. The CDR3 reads CASSPSRGSSREETQYF. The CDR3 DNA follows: TGTGCCAGCTCACCGAGCAGGGGCTCTTCGAGGGAAGAGACCCAGTACTTC.